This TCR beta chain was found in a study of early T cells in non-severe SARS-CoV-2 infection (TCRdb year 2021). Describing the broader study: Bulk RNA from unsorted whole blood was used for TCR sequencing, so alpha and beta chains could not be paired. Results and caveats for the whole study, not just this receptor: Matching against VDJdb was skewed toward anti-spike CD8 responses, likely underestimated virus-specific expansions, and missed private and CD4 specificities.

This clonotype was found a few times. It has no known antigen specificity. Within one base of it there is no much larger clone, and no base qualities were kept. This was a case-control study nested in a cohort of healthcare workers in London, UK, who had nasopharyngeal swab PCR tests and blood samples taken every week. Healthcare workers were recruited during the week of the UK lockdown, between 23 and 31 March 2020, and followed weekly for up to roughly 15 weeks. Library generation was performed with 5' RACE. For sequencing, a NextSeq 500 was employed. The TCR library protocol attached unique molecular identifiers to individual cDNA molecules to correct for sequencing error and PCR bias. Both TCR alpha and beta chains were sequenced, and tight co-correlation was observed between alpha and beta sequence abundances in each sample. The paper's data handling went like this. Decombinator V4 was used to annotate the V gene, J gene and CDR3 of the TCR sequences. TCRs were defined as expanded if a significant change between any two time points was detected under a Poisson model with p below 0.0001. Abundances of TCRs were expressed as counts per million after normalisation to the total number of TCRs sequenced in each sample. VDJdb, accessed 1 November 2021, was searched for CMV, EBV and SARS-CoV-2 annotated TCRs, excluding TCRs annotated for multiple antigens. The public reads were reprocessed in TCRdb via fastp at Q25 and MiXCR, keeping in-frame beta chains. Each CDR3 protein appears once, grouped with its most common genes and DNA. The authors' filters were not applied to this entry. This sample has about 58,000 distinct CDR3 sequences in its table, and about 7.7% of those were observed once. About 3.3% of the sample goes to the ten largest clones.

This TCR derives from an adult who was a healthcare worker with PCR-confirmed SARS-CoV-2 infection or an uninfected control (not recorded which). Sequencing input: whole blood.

CDR3 reads: CASSLLTGVENEQYF. Read as DNA, the sequence is TGTGCCAGCAGTCTACTCACAGGGGTGGAGAACGAGCAGTACTTC. The V and J segments used are TRBV27 and TRBJ2-7; the junction holds 7 bases that match TRBD1. Taken from the germline V gene (reference sequence), the CDR1 and CDR2 loops are MNHEY and SMNVEV. The germline V end is reduced by 5 bases and the J end by 5 bases; junction bases left unmatched: 12. From its cysteine to its phenylalanine, the CDR3 spans 15 amino acids. This entry keeps only the CDR3 DNA: 45 bases, framed from base 1.